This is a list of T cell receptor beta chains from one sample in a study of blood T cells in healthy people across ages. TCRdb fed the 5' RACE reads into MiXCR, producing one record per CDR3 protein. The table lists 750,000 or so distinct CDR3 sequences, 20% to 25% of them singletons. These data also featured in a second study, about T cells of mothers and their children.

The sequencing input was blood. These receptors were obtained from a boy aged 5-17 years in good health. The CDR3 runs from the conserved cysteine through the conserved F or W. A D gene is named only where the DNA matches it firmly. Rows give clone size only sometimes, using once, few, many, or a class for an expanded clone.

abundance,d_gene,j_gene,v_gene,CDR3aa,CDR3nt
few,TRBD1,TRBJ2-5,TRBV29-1,CSATGTGVEETQYF,TGCAGCGCCACCGGGACAGGGGTAGAAGAGACCCAGTACTTC
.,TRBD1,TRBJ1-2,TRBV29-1,CSVDPGGWGYTF,TGCAGCGTTGACCCAGGGGGTTGGGGCTACACCTTC
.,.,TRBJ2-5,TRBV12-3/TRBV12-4,CASSFGTTPETQYF,TGTGCCAGCAGTTTCGGGACAACGCCGGAGACCCAGTACTTC
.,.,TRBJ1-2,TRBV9,CASSDSGPNYGYTF,TGTGCCAGCAGCGACAGCGGACCCAACTATGGCTACACCTTC
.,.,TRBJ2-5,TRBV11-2,CASSSPGDKKETQYF,TGTGCCAGCAGCTCCCCCGGAGACAAGAAAGAGACCCAGTACTTC
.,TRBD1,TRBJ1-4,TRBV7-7,CASSVRQGEKLFF,TGTGCTAGCAGCGTAAGACAGGGGGAAAAACTGTTTTTT
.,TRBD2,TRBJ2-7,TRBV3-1,CASSPRTSGHLQYF,TGTGCCAGCAGCCCCCGGACTAGCGGGCACCTTCAGTACTTC
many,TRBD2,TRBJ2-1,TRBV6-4,CASSDSTSGDYNEQFF,TGTGCCAGCAGTGACTCGACTAGCGGGGATTACAATGAGCAGTTCTTC
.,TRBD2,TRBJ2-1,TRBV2,CASSEVSGRAHEQFF,TGTGCCAGCAGTGAGGTCAGCGGGAGGGCCCATGAGCAGTTCTTC
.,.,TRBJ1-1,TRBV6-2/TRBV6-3,CASSYLERTEAFF,TGTGCCAGCAGTTACCTGGAAAGGACTGAAGCTTTCTTT
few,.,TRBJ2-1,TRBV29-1,CSVEDPLPLGEQFF,TGCAGCGTTGAAGATCCCCTTCCTCTAGGTGAGCAGTTCTTC
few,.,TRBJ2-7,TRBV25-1,CASSGAVGLPYEQYF,TGTGCCAGCAGTGGCGCGGTCGGACTACCCTACGAGCAGTACTTC
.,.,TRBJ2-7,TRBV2,CASSSHTPSEQYF,TGTGCCAGCAGTTCTCATACCCCAAGCGAGCAGTACTTC
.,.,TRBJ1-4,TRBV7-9,CASSLIQGDEKLFF,TGTGCCAGCAGCTTAATCCAGGGTGATGAAAAACTGTTTTTT
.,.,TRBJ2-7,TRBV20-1,CSASPDTAYEQYF,TGCAGTGCTAGTCCCGACACCGCCTACGAGCAGTACTTC
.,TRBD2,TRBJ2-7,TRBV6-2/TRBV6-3,CASSYRLAGRYEQYF,TGTGCCAGCAGTTATCGTCTAGCGGGCCGCTACGAGCAGTACTTC
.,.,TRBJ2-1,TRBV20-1,CSARDPGHNEQFF,TGCAGTGCTAGAGATCCAGGTCACAATGAGCAGTTCTTC
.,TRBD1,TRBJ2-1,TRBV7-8,CASSLANGQGFNEQFF,TGTGCCAGCAGCTTAGCGAACGGACAGGGGTTTAATGAGCAGTTCTTC
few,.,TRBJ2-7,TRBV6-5,CASSYGGSLNYEQYF,TGTGCCAGCAGTTACGGGGGGTCCCTTAACTACGAGCAGTACTTC
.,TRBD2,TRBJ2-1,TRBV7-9,CASSFVQLAGGEQFF,TGTGCCAGCAGCTTCGTCCAACTAGCGGGGGGAGAACAGTTCTTC
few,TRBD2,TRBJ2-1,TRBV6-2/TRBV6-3,CASSDGTSGGGDEQFF,TGTGCCAGCAGTGACGGGACTAGCGGGGGGGGCGATGAGCAGTTCTTC
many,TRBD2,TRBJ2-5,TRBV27,CASSPGLDQETQYF,TGTGCCAGCAGTCCGGGACTAGACCAAGAGACCCAGTACTTC
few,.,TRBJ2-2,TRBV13,CASSPRILGGLQAGELFF,TGTGCCAGCAGCCCAAGGATATTGGGGGGACTGCAGGCCGGGGAGCTGTTTTTT
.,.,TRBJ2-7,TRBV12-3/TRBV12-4,CASSNPQGWYEQYF,TGTGCCAGCAGCAACCCACAGGGATGGTACGAGCAGTACTTC
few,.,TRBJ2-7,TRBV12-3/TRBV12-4,CASSGLWGSHEQYF,TGTGCCAGCAGTGGCCTTTGGGGGAGCCACGAGCAGTACTTC
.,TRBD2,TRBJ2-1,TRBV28,CASSKLAGGSYNEQFF,TGTGCCAGCAGTAAACTAGCGGGGGGGTCCTACAATGAGCAGTTCTTC
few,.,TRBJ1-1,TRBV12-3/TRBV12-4,CASRTGGLNTEAFF,TGTGCCAGCAGAACCGGGGGACTGAACACTGAAGCTTTCTTT
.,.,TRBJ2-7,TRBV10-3,CAISPQSYEQYF,TGTGCCATCAGCCCCCAGTCCTACGAGCAGTACTTC